This T cell receptor (beta chain) emerged from a study of T cell repertoires in aging, cancer and after chemotherapy. Study summary: Donors were grouped into six age bands spanning 30 or younger through 70 or older.

The germline gives CDR1 MNHNY, CDR2 SVGAGI (reference sequence). This CDR3 has 14 amino acids. The V gene lost 5 bases and the J gene lost 5 bases, with 15 bases spanning the gap. This clonotype was counted between two and nine times. Its antigen remains unidentified. Amplification of TCR beta used genomic DNA extracted from peripheral blood. TRB rearrangements spanning V, D and J were amplified using mixed TRB-A/B primers. Each CDR3 protein gets one entry after TCRdb re-called the multiplex PCR reads with MiXCR. The repertoire holds some 2,700 distinct CDR3 sequences, with around 25% as singletons. Findings of the study overall: Healthy donors lost TCR diversity with age mainly through richness, cancer patients through richness and evenness.

The sample taken for sequencing was blood. The chain uses TRBV6-6 and TRBJ2-5; D is possibly TRBD2 (5 bases). This sequence originates from a human donor with a solid tumor. The CDR3 bases are TGTGCCAGCAGTGGGAGACTCCTGGGGGAGACCCAGTACTTC. It is translated as CASSGRLLGETQYF.